These T cell receptor beta chains were read from a single sample in a study of a mutant IDH1 vaccine in newly diagnosed glioma. Sequencing was performed with immunoSEQ multiplex PCR; in TCRdb, only in-frame clones are kept and a portion is missing. The table includes tens of thousands of clones, roughly 88% detected once. The sample in question was PBMCs, obtained from a glioma patient treated with radiotherapy, temozolomide or both. Source of these receptors: a man in his forties with glioma. Each CDR3 is given without its conserved first and last residue. D genes are given only for firm matches.

>TRBJ1-2|TRBD1|TRBV19
ASGPYGRGPTNYGYT
>TRBJ2-7|TRBD1|TRBV6-5
ASRDSSTYEQY
>TRBJ2-5|-|TRBV14
ASSQEWGWTQY
>TRBJ1-1|-|TRBV14
ASSQDGGNTEAF
>TRBJ1-2|-|TRBV5-4
ASSFKWQLYYGYT
>TRBJ2-4|-|TRBV7-2
ASSPETAKNIQY
>TRBJ2-1|TRBD2|TRBV5-1
ASSWDAGGRYNEQF
>TRBJ2-7|-|TRBV15
ATSRDYGYEQY
>TRBJ2-5|-|TRBV7-5
ASRGRRWETQY
>TRBJ1-2|-|TRBV5-1
ASSREIEGGYT
>TRBJ2-3|TRBD2|TRBV13
ASSLLAGDTQY
>TRBJ1-2|TRBD1|TRBV5-1
ASSLGDRGIYGYT